This entry is about one T cell receptor beta chain. Its antigen is as yet unknown. The data derive from a study of cytomegalovirus exposure and HLA in healthy donors. Study results and limitations: One later analysis, an examination of the approximately 120 validation repertoires, found that first-cohort TCR clusters tended to co-occur in them. The authors enumerated over 150 TCR beta chains as linked to cytomegalovirus. Specificity for CMV antigens was confirmed in vitro for a few of the CMV-associated chains.

Clones were read by immunoSEQ multiplex PCR, and TCRdb kept only the in-frame ones, dropping some. The sample includes about 200,000 clones, 80% to 90% seen only once; the top ten take approximately 2.9%. The germline gives CDR1 SNHLY, CDR2 FYNNEI. CDR3 length equals 18 residues. The V and J ends lost 2 bases and 5 bases, in that order; junction bases with no gene match: 11. Donors were drawn from the approximately 130-subject validation cohort, separate from the approximately 640-subject first cohort. Sequenced: PBMCs. This receptor was taken from a woman aged 18-29 years in good health and CMV-seronegative. The chain carries TRBV2 and TRBJ2-5, with 13 positions matching TRBD2. CDR3 in amino acids: CASSERRTSGRSVETQYF. DNA of the CDR3: TGTGCCAGCAGTGAACGCAGGACTAGCGGGAGATCCGTGGAGACCCAGTACTTC.